This T cell receptor beta chain derives from a study of molecular identifiers for immune sequencing clone quantification. Ten or more counts support this clonotype. The antigen is not known. Bulk TCR library preparation followed previously described methods with listed TCR primers. A single record per CDR3 protein comes from TCRdb applying MiXCR to the PCR reads. Among about 640,000 distinct CDR3 sequences, 15% to 20% were seen once, and the ten largest hold about 0.9%. CDR3 length: 13 residues. The V gene end was trimmed by 5 bases and the J gene end by 4 bases; junction bases not matched to a gene: 1. Germline V gives CDR1 SGHRS, CDR2 YFSETQ. General study points: Single-cell amounts of spiked Jurkat TCR RNA were reportedly detectable among about a million naive cells.

The TCR comes from a human donor in good health. Some libraries in this study had Jurkat cell RNA spiked in. This chain connects TRBV5-1 to TRBJ2-5; 11 bases map to TRBD2. Sequenced sample: naive CD8+ T cells from blood, with Jurkat cell RNA spiked in. The subset here: FACS-sorted CD8+CD4-CCR7+CD45RA+ naive T cells. The CDR3 region is CASRGLAVETQYF. The CDR3 DNA reads TGCGCCAGCAGGGGACTAGCGGTAGAGACCCAGTACTTC.